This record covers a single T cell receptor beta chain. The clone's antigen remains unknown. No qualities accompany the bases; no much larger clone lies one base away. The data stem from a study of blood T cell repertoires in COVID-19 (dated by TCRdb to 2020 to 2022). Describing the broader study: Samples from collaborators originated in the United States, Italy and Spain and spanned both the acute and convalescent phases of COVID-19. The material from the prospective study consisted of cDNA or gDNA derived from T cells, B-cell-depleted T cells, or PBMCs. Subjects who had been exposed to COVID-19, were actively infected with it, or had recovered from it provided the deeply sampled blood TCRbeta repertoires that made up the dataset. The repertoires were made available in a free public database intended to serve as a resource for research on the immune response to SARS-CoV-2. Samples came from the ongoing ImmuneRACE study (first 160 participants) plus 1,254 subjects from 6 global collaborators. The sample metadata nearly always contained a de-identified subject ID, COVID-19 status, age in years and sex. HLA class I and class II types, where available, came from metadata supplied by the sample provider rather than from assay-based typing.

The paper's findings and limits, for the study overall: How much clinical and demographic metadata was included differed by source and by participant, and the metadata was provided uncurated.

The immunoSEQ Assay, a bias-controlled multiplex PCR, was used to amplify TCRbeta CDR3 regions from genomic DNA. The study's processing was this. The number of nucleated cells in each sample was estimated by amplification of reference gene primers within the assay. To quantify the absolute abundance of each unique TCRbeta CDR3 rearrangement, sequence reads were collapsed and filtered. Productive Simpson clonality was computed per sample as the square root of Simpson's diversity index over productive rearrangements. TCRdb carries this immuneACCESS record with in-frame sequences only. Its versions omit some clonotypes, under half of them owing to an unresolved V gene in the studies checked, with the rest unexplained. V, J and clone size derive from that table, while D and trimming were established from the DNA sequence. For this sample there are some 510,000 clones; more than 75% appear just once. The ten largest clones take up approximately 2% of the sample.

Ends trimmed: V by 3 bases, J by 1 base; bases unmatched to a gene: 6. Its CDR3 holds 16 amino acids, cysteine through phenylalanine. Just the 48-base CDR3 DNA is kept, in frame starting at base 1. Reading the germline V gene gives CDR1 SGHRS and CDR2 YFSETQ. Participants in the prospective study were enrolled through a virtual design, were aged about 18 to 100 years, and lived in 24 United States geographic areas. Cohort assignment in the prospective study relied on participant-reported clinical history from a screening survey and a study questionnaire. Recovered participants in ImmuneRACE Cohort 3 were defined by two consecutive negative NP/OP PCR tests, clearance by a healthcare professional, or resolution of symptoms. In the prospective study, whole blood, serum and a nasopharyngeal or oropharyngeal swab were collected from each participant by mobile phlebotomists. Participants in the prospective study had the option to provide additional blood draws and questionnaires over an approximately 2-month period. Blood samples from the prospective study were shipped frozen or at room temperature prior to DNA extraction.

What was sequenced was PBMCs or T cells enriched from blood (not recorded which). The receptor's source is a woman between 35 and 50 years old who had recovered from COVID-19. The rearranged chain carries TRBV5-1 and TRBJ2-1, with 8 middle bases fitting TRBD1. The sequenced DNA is TGCGCCAGCAGCTCAACAGGGGGTGCTTCCTACAATGAGCAGTTCTTC. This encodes CASSSTGGASYNEQFF.